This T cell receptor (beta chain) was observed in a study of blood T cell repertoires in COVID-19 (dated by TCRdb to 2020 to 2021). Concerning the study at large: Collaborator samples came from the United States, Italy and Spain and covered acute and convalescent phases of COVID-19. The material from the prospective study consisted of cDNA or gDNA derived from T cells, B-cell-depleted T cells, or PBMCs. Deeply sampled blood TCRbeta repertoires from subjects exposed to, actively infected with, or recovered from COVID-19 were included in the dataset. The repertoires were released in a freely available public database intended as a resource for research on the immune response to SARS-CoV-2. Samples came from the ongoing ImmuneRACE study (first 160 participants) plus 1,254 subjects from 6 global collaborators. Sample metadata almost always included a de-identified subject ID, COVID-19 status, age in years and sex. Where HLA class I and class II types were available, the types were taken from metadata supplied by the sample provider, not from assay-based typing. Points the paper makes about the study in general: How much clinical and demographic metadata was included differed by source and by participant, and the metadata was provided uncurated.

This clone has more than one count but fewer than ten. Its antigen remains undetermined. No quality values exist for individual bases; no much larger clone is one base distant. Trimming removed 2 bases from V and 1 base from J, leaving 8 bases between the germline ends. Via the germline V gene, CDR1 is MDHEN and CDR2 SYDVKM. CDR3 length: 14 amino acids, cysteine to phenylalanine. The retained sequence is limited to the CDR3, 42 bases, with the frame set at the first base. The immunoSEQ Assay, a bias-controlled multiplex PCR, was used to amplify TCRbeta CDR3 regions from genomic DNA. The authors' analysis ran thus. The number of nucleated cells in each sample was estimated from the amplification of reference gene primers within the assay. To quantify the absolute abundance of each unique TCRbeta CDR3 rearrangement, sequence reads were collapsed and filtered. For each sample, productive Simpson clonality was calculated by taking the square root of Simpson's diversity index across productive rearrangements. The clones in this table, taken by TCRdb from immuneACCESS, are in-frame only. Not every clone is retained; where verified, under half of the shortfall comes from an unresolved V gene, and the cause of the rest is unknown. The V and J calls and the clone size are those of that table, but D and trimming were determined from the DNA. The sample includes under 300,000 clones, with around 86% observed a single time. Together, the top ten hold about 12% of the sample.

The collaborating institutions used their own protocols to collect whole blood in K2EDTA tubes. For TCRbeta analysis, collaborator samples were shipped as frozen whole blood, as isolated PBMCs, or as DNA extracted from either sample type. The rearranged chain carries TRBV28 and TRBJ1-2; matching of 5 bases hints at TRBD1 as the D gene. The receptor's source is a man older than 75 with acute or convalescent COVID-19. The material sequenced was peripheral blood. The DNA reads TGTGCCAGCAGTTTACTGGGGCTTAACTATGGCTACACCTTC. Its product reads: CASSLLGLNYGYTF.